The text below deals with one TCR beta chain. Antigen: not known. These data originate in a study of cytomegalovirus exposure and HLA in healthy donors. Across the study: For the roughly 370 genotyped donors, 75% to 90% fell within the Caucasian-associated ancestry cluster.

Study-wide results and limits: TCR association rates varied by HLA locus in a later analysis, with DRB1 highest and HLA-C lowest. According to a later analysis, donors in an Asian-associated ancestry cluster reportedly had fewer N-insertions than the roughly 640-donor mean. Among CMV-associated TCR beta chains, most appeared HLA-restricted in a later analysis.

The PCR ran on 60 Vbeta and 13 Jbeta primers. TCRdb's copy holds only in-frame clones and misses some; the assay was immunoSEQ multiplex PCR. The sample comprises roughly 190,000 clones, 60% to 80% of which are singletons, and approximately 2.1% rests with the top ten. Source material: PBMCs. This receptor was identified in a woman in her twenties or thirties in good health and CMV-seropositive.

The CDR3 sequence is CSVGGDTDTQYF. DNA of the CDR3: TGCAGCGTGGGGGGGGACACAGATACGCAGTATTTT. The chain joins TRBV29-1 to TRBJ2-3; 7 bases line up with TRBD2. Germline assignment: CDR1 SQVTM and CDR2 ANQGSEA. The CDR3 is made up of 12 amino acids. J was trimmed by 2 bases and V by 6 bases; bases with no gene match: 2.